Listed here are 9 T cell receptor beta chains from one sample, sequenced in a study of CD8+CD57+ T cells in acquired aplastic anemia. Profiles of TCR beta VDJ and CDR3 were generated from a genomic DNA template. TCRdb processed the reads anew with MiXCR; each CDR3 protein has one entry. The table lists fewer than 200,000 distinct CDR3 sequences, around half of them singletons. In patients chosen for sequencing, flow cytometry had shown CD8+CD57+ cell expansion. Sequenced input: sorted CD4+, CD8+, or CD8+CD57+ T cells (not recorded which) from PBMCs. The receptors here all came from a human donor with aplastic anemia.

This clonotype was recorded many times. The genes are TRBV7-9 and TRBJ2-7; 8 nucleotides line up with TRBD1. The CDR3 sequence is 19 residues long. Trimming removed 0 bases from V and 3 bases from J; junction bases left unmatched: 16. Germline values: CDR1 SEHNR, CDR2 FQNEAQ (reference sequence). The CDR3 reads CASSLAGDRFANRVYEQYF. In DNA, the CDR3 is TGTGCCAGCAGCTTAGCCGGGGACAGGTTCGCGAATAGGGTCTACGAGCAGTACTTC.

This clonotype was seen repeatedly, ten times or more. The genes are TRBV7-6 and TRBJ1-1; D ambiguous. Trimming removed 5 bases at V and 4 bases at J, with 14 bases between. This CDR3 is 14 amino acids long. CDR1 and CDR2 from the germline V gene are SGHVS and FNYEAQ. The DNA of the CDR3 is TGTGCCAGCAGCCCGATAGCCGGGAGCACTGAAGCTTTCTTT. Encoded protein: CASSPIAGSTEAFF.

Concerning this clonotype: Just one base apart from a much larger clone, this may be a read error. V usage is TRBV12-3 or TRBV12-4 and J usage is TRBJ2-6; TRBD1 might be the D (6 bases). The CDR3 has 17 residues. The ends were cut back, 6 bases at V and 0 bases at J, with 15 bases in the middle. CDR3 amino acids: CASSRQVPTSGANVLTF. CDR3 in DNA: TGTGCCAGCAGCCGACAGGTTCCAACCTCTGGGGCCAACGTCCTGACTTTC.

This clonotype was observed at least ten times. This chain uses TRBV27 with TRBJ1-1; TRBD1 is a possible D gene (6 bases). The V end was cut by 4 bases, the J end by 3 bases, with 9 bases between. CDR3 size: 13 residues. CDR1 MNHEY and CDR2 SMNVEV come from the germline V gene (reference sequence). CDR3 DNA sequence: TGTGCCAGCAGTTCTTACAGGGACACTGAAGCTTTCTTT. It specifies CASSSYRDTEAFF.

This chain joins TRBV9 and TRBJ1-1; no reliable D call. The V end was cut by 4 bases, the J end by 2 bases, with 12 bases between. The CDR3 runs to 14 residues. Germline V gene sequence: CDR1 SGDLS, CDR2 YYNGEE. CDR3 loop: CASSQRRSNTEAFF. As DNA, the CDR3 is TGTGCCAGCAGCCAAAGGAGGTCCAACACTGAAGCTTTCTTT. Complete variable domain (other parts from reference TRBV9 and TRBJ1-1): DSGVTQTPKHLITATGQRVTLRCSPRSGDLSVYWYQQSLDQGLQFLIQYYNGEERAKGNILERFSAQQFPDLHSELNLSSLELGDSALYFCASSQRRSNTEAFFGQGTRLTVV.

The chain recombines TRBV20-1 with TRBJ2-1; TRBD2 matches at 9 bases. CDR1 and CDR2 from the germline V gene are DFQATT and SNEGSKA (reference sequence). V gave up 5 bases and J gave up 8 bases; unmatched junction bases: 16. This CDR3 has 16 amino acids. CDR3 protein: CSARTGYSGSYDEQFF. The DNA of the CDR3 is TGCAGTGCTCGCACGGGGTATAGCGGGAGTTACGATGAGCAGTTCTTC.

As to this clonotype: Possible read error: a much larger clone is one base away. Here the CDR3 reads CASSLETVTDTQYF. The CDR3 bases are TGTGCCAGCAGCTTGGAGACCGTCACAGATACGCAGTATTTT. The chain uses TRBV5-8 and TRBJ2-3; D is undetermined. Trimming removed 0 bases from V and 2 bases from J, with 7 bases in between. The CDR3 runs 14 residues. Looked up from germline, CDR1 is SGHTS and CDR2 is YDEGEE.

On this clonotype: A junction end diverges from the germline sequence, so it may reflect a read error. The genes are TRBV29-1 and TRBJ2-3; the D is unclear. Germline V gene sequence: CDR1 SQVTM, CDR2 ANQGSEA. The CDR3 consists of 12 residues. CDR3 region: CSVRAVTDTQYF. The CDR3 nucleotides read TGCAGCGTTCGGGCAGTCACAGATACACAGTATTTT.

This clonotype was picked up many times. V is TRBV20-1 and J is TRBJ2-7; 11 positions match TRBD2. The CDR3 runs to 15 residues. J lost 3 bases, V lost 5 bases, and 9 bases had no gene match. The V gene's germline CDR1 is DFQATT and CDR2 SNEGSKA (reference sequence). The CDR3 DNA is TGCAGTGCTGGAAGTAGCGGGGGGGCCCTCTACGAGCAGTACTTC. Protein product: CSAGSSGGALYEQYF.